This record concerns one T cell receptor (beta chain) sequence. Per the study methods: Reference gene primers were amplified, and this amplification served to estimate nucleated cell counts. The table came from immunoSEQ multiplex PCR; TCRdb's copy has only in-frame clones and leaves some out. V, J and clone size derive from that table, while D and trimming were established from the DNA sequence. The table includes 250,000 to 300,000 clones, about 88% detected once. The data stem from a study of blood T cell repertoires in COVID-19. The wider study: Some COVID-19 samples were acute and others convalescent; all came from the United States, Italy and Spain. The cDNA or gDNA used as material had been derived from T cells, B-cell-depleted T cells, or PBMCs.

The germline V and J ends were trimmed by 3 bases and 0 bases, with 9 bases remaining between them. Per germline, CDR1 WNHNN and CDR2 SYGVQD (reference sequence). This CDR3 contains 15 residues. This sequence originates from a man aged 18 to 30 with active or convalescent COVID-19. The specimen was peripheral blood. The genes are TRBV10-1 and TRBJ1-5; D ambiguous. For the CDR3, the DNA is TGCGCCAGCAGTGAACCCCAGTATAGCAATCAGCCCCAGCATTTT. It codes for CASSEPQYSNQPQHF.